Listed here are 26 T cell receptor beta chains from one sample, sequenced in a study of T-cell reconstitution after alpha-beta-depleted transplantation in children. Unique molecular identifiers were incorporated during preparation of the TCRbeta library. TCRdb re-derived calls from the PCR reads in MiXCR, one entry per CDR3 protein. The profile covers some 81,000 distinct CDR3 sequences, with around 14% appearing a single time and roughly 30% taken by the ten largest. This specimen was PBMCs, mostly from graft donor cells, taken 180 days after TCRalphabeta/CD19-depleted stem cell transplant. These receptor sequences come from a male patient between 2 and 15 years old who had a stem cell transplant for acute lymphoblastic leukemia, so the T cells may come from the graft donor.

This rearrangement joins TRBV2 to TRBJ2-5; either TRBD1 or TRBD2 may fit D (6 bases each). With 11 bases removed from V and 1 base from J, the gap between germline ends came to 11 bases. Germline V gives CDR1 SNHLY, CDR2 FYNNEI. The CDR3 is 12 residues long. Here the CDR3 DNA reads TGTGCCTCCGGAGGGGGCCAAGAGACCCAGTACTTC. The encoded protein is CASGGGQETQYF.

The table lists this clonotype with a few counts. The CDR3, as DNA: TGTGCCAGCAGCTTAGCGTCTGGCGGGAGGCTTCCCTACGAGCAGTACTTC. Translating gives CASSLASGGRLPYEQYF. This chain joins TRBV7-2 and TRBJ2-7, with TRBD2 matching over 8 bases. The CDR3 is 17 residues long. The germline V gene encodes CDR1 SGHTA and CDR2 FQGNSA. The V and J ends lost 0 bases and 2 bases, in that order; junction bases with no gene match: 9.

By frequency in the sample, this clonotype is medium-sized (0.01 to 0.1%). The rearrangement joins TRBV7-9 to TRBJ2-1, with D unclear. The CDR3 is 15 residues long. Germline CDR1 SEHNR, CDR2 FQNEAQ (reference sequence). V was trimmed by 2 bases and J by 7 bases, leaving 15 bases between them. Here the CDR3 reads CASSLYPVVGNEQFF. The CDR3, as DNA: TGTGCCAGCAGCTTATATCCGGTGGTAGGGAATGAGCAGTTCTTC. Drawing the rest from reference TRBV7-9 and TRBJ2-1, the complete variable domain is DTGVSQNPRHKITKRGQNVTFRCDPISEHNRLYWYRQTLGQGPEFLTYFQNEAQLEKSRLLSDRFSAERPKGSFSTLEIQRTEQGDSAMYLCASSLYPVVGNEQFFGPGTRLTVL.

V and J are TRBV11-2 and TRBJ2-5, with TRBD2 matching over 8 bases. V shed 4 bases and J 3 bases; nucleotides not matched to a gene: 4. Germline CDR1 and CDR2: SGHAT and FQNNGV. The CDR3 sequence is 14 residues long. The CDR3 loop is CASSSPGGKETQYF. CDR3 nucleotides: TGTGCCAGCAGCTCCCCGGGAGGGAAAGAGACCCAGTACTTC.

Here the CDR3 reads CASSLSNSYEQYF. DNA of the CDR3: TGTGCCAGCAGCCTCTCCAATTCCTACGAGCAGTACTTC. The chain combines TRBV7-2 with TRBJ2-7; D is undetermined. Trimming shortened V by 5 bases and J by 1 base, and 9 bases separated the two germline ends. Germline CDR1 and CDR2: SGHTA and FQGNSA. This CDR3 has 13 residues.

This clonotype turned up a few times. The CDR3 region has the DNA TGCGCCAGCAGCCAAGATACGATGAGAGAGACCCAGTACTTC. Protein: CASSQDTMRETQYF. The rearrangement links TRBV4-3 to TRBJ2-5; D is ambiguous. Trimming shortened V by 0 bases and J by 4 bases, and 9 bases separated the two germline ends. Germline loops: CDR1 LGHNA, CDR2 YSLEER. The CDR3 covers 14 residues.

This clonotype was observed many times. The CDR3 coding sequence is TGTGCCAGCAGCTTGGTAGGGGAAGGGAACAATGAGCAGTTCTTC. The encoded protein is CASSLVGEGNNEQFF. The chain couples TRBV5-5 to TRBJ2-1; D is perhaps TRBD1 (5 bases). Between the trimmed V and J ends, which lost 0 bases and 5 bases, there was a span of 12 bases. Per the germline V gene, CDR1 is SGHKS and CDR2 is YYEKEE (reference sequence). There are 15 residues in the CDR3.

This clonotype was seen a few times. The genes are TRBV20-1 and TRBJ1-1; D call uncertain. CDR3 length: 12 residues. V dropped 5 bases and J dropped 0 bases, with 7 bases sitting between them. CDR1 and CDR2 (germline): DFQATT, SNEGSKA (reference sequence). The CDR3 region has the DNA TGCAGTGCTCGTTGGATGAACACTGAAGCTTTCTTT. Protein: CSARWMNTEAFF.

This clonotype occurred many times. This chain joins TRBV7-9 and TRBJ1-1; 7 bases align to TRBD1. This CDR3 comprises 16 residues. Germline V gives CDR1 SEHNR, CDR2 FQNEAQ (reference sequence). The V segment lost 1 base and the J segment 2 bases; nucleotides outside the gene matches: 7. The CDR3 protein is CASSLVRTGPNTEAFF. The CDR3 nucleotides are TGTGCCAGCAGCTTAGTCCGGACAGGACCCAACACTGAAGCTTTCTTT.

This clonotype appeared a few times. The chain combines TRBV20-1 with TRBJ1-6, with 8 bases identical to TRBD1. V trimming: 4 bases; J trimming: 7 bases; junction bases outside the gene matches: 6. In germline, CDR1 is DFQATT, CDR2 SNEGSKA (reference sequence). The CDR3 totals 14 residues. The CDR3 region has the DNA TGCAGTGCTACGAACAGACAGGGGAATTCACCCCTCCACTTT. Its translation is CSATNRQGNSPLHF.

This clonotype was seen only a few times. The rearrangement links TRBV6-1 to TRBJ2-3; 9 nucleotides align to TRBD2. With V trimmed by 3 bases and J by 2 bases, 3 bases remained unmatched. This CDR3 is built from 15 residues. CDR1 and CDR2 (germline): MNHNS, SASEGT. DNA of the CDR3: TGTGCCAGCAGTGATCTAGCGGGGTTCACAGATACGCAGTATTTT. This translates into CASSDLAGFTDTQYF.

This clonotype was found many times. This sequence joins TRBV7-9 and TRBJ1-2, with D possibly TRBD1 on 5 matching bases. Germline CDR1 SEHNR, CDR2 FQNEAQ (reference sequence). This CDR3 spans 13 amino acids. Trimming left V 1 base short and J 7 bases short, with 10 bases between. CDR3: CASSLEGVSGYTF. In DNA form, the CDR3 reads TGTGCCAGCAGCTTAGAAGGGGTCAGTGGCTACACCTTC.

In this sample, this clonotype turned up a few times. CDR3 loop: CAISESKSRSTGELFF. The CDR3 region has the DNA TGTGCCATCAGTGAGTCAAAGAGTAGGAGTACCGGGGAGCTGTTTTTT. The chain links TRBV10-3 to TRBJ2-2; no definite D call. Trimming took off 0 bases at V and 5 bases at J, with 13 bases between the two ends. The germline gives CDR1 ENHRY, CDR2 SYGVKD. CDR3 length: 16 amino acids.

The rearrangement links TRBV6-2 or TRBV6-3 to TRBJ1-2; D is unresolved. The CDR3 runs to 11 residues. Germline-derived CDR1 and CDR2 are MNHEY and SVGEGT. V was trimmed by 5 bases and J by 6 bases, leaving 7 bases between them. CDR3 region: CASSPRNGYTF. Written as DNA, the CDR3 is TGTGCCAGCAGTCCTAGGAATGGCTACACCTTC.

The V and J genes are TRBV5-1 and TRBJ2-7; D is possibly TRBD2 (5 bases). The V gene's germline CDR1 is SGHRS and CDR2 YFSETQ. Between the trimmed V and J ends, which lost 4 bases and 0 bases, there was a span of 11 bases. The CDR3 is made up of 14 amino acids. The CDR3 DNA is TGCGCCAGCAGCCCGCCGGGGAGCTCCTACGAGCAGTACTTC. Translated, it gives CASSPPGSSYEQYF.

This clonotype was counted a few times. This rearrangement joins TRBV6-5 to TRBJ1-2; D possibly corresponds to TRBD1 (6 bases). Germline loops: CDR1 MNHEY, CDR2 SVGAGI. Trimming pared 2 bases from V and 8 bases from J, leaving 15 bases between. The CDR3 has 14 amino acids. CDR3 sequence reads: CASSYRDMAGGYTF. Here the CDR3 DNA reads TGTGCCAGCAGTTACCGGGACATGGCAGGAGGCTACACCTTC.

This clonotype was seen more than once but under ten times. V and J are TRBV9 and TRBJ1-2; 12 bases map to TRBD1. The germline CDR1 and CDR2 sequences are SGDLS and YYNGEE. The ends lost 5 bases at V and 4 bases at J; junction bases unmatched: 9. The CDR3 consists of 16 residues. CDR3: CASRGDRGREGYGYTF. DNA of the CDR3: TGTGCCAGCAGAGGGGACAGGGGGCGCGAGGGCTATGGCTACACCTTC. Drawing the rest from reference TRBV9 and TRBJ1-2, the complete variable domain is DSGVTQTPKHLITATGQRVTLRCSPRSGDLSVYWYQQSLDQGLQFLIQYYNGEERAKGNILERFSAQQFPDLHSELNLSSLELGDSALYFCASRGDRGREGYGYTFGSGTRLTVV.

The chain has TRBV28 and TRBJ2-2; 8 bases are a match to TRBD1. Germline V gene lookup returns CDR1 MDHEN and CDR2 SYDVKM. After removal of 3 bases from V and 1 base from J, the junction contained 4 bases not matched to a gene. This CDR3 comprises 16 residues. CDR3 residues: CASSFRGQVNTGELFF. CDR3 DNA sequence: TGTGCCAGCAGTTTCAGGGGACAGGTGAACACCGGGGAGCTGTTTTTT.

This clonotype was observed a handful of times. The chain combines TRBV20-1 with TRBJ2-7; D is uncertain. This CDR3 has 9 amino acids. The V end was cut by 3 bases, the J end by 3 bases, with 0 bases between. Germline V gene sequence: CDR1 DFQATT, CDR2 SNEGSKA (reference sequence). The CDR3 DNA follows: TGCAGTGCTAGCTACGAGCAGTACTTC. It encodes CSASYEQYF.

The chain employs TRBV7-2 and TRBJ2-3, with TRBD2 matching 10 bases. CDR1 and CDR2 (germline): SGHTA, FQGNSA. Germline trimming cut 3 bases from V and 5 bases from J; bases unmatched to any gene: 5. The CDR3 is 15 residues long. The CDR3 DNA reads TGTGCCAGCAGCTTTAGCGGGGGGCCCATAGATACGCAGTATTTT. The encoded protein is CASSFSGGPIDTQYF.

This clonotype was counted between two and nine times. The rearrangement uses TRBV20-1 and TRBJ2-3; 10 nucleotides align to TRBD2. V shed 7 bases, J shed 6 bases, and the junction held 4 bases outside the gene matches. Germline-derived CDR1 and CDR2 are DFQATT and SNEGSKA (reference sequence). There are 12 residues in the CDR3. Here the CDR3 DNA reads TGCAGTGGTGGTAGCGGGAGGGATACGCAGTATTTT. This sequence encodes CSGGSGRDTQYF.

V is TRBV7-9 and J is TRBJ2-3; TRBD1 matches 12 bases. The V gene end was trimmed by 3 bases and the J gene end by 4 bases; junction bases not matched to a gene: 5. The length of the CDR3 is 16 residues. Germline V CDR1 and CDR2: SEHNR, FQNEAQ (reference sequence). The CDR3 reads CASSFPGTGGADTQYF. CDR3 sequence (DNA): TGTGCCAGCAGCTTCCCTGGGACAGGGGGCGCAGATACGCAGTATTTT.

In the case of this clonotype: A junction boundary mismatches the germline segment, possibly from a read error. The CDR3 loop is CASSFGQPSTYEQSF. The CDR3 DNA reads TGCGCCAGCAGCTTCGGTCAGCCGTCAACCTACGAGCAGTCCTTC. The rearrangement uses TRBV5-1 and TRBJ2-7; D unclear. CDR3 length: 15 amino acids. Germline CDR1 SGHRS, CDR2 YFSETQ.

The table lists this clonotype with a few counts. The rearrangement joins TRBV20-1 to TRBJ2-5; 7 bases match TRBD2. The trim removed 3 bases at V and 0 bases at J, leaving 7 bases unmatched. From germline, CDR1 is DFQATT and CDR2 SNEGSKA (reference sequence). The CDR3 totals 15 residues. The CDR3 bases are TGCAGTGCTAGTGTTTTCCGGGGGGACCAAGAGACCCAGTACTTC. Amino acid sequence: CSASVFRGDQETQYF.

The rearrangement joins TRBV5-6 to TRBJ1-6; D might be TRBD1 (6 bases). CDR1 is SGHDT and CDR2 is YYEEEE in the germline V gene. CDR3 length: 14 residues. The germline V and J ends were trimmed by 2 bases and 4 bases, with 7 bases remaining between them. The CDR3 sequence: CASSFDRYNSPLHF. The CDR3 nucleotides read TGTGCCAGCAGCTTCGACAGGTATAATTCACCCCTCCACTTT. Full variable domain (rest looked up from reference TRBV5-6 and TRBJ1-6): DAGVTQSPTHLIKTRGQQVTLRCSPKSGHDTVSWYQQALGQGPQFIFQYYEEEERQRGNFPDRFSGHQFPNYSSELNVNALLLGDSALYLCASSFDRYNSPLHFGNGTRLTVT.

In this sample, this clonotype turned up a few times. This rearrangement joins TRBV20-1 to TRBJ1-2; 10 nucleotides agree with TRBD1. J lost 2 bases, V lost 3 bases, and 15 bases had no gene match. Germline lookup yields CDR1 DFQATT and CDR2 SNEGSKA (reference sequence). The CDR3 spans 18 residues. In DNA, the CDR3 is TGCAGTGCTAGGTTCTCCGGGACAGGGGCCAGGATAAACTATGGCTACACCTTC. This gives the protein CSARFSGTGARINYGYTF.